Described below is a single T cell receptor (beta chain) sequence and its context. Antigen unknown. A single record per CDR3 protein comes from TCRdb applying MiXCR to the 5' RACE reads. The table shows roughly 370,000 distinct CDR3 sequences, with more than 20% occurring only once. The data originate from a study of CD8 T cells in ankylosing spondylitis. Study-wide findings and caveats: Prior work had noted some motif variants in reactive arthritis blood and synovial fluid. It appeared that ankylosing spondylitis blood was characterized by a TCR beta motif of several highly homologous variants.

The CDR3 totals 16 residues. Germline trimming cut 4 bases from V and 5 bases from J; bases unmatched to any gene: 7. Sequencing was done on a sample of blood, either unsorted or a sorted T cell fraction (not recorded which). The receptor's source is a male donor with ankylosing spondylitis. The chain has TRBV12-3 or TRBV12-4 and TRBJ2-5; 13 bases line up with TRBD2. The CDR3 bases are TGTGCCAGCAGTTCTTGGACTAGCGGGAGACGGGAGACCCAGTACTTC. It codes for CASSSWTSGRRETQYF.